One and the same sample provided the 23 T cell receptor beta chains below, sequenced in a study of shared clonotypes between healthy human individuals. Produced via immunoSEQ multiplex PCR; TCRdb's table is partial and in-frame only. Here the sample spans hundreds of thousands of clones, almost 97% being singletons. Specimen: naive CD4+ T cells sorted from blood. Subset in this sample: CD45RA+ positively selected. The source is a woman in her twenties or thirties in good health.

The CDR3 loop is CATRAPYGKNIQYF. Here the CDR3 DNA reads TGTGCCACCAGAGCCCCTTACGGCAAAAACATTCAGTACTTC. The rearrangement uses TRBV6-5 and TRBJ2-4; D is ambiguous. The ends were cut back, 10 bases at V and 3 bases at J, with 16 bases in the middle. Germline lookup yields CDR1 MNHEY and CDR2 SVGAGI. The CDR3 contains 14 residues.

The count of this clone is one. The rearrangement links TRBV5-1 to TRBJ2-5; a weak D match, TRBD2 (6 bases). Looked up from germline, CDR1 is SGHRS and CDR2 is YFSETQ. The V end was cut by 3 bases, the J end by 5 bases, with 14 bases between. The CDR3 is 14 amino acids. The CDR3 region is CASSWGDPTETQYF. The DNA for the CDR3 is TGCGCCAGCAGCTGGGGGGATCCTACGGAGACCCAGTACTTC.

This chain uses TRBV27 with TRBJ2-5; 12 bases align to TRBD1. CDR3 length equals 15 residues. In germline, CDR1 is MNHEY, CDR2 SMNVEV (reference sequence). V shed 6 bases and J 5 bases; nucleotides not matched to a gene: 7. CDR3 loop: CASSLGQGAFETQYF. CDR3 coding DNA: TGTGCCAGCAGCTTGGGACAGGGGGCGTTCGAGACCCAGTACTTC.

The V gene is TRBV4-1, the J gene TRBJ2-1; D is possibly TRBD1 or TRBD2 (6 bases each). The germline V gene has CDR1 MGHRA and CDR2 YSYEKL. V was pared by 0 bases and J by 9 bases, with 21 bases between. There are 17 residues in the CDR3. The CDR3 sequence is CASSQDWGRGGRPEQFF. CDR3 DNA sequence: TGCGCCAGCAGCCAAGACTGGGGGCGGGGCGGTCGTCCTGAGCAGTTCTTC.

The chain employs TRBV28 and TRBJ1-5; no definite D call. This CDR3 is built from 14 residues. Germline lookup yields CDR1 MDHEN and CDR2 SYDVKM. The V and J ends lost 7 bases and 7 bases respectively, with 17 bases between them. The CDR3 DNA is TGTGCCAGCACCCGCGGAACGGAGGACCAGCCCCAGCATTTT. Its translation: CASTRGTEDQPQHF.

The CDR3 DNA reads TGTGCCAGCAGCCACAGTGGGGTATATAGCAATCAGCCCCAGCATTTT. Protein sequence: CASSHSGVYSNQPQHF. V usage is TRBV7-8 and J usage is TRBJ1-5; D remains unclear. The CDR3 has 16 amino acids. Germline CDR1 SGHVS, CDR2 FQNEAQ. V dropped 5 bases and J dropped 0 bases, with 14 bases sitting between them.

This chain uses TRBV11-3 with TRBJ2-1; D not resolved. V was pared by 0 bases and J by 2 bases, with 8 bases between. The CDR3 totals 15 residues. The germline V gene has CDR1 SGHNT and CDR2 YENEEA. CDR3 sequence (DNA): TGTGCCAGCAGCTTAGATCGAGACCCCTACAATGAGCAGTTCTTC. Residues: CASSLDRDPYNEQFF.

This chain uses TRBV29-1 with TRBJ2-2; 7 bases align to TRBD1. The germline gives CDR1 SQVTM, CDR2 ANQGSEA. V dropped 4 bases and J dropped 1; count of bases not matched to a gene: 3. CDR3 size: 14 residues. The CDR3 DNA sequence: TGCAGCGTTGCCCGGGACAGGAACACCGGGGAGCTGTTTTTT. Translated: CSVARDRNTGELFF.

The chain couples TRBV6-5 to TRBJ1-5; no clear D. The V gene lost 4 bases and the J gene lost 0 bases, with 13 bases spanning the gap. This CDR3 has 16 amino acids. CDR1 is MNHEY, CDR2 SVGAGI, per germline. The CDR3 DNA reads as TGTGCCAGCAGTTCGCGACACGGCTATAGCAATCAGCCCCAGCATTTT. This gives the protein CASSSRHGYSNQPQHF.

The V gene is TRBV11-3, the J gene TRBJ2-3; 7 nucleotides line up with TRBD2. Germline V CDR1 and CDR2: SGHNT, YENEEA. The CDR3 runs to 14 residues. Trimming removed 8 bases from V and 2 bases from J; junction bases left unmatched: 7. DNA of the CDR3: TGTGCCAGCCAGGAGGGAGGGGTCACAGATACGCAGTATTTT. As protein: CASQEGGVTDTQYF.

The chain recombines TRBV6-1 with TRBJ2-5; 10 bases line up with TRBD1. After removal of 3 bases from V and 5 bases from J, the junction contained 6 bases not matched to a gene. The CDR3 spans 15 residues. Looked up from germline, CDR1 is MNHNS and CDR2 is SASEGT. CDR3 in DNA: TGTGCCAGCAGTGATCAGGGGACAGGGGAGGAGACCCAGTACTTC. Amino acids: CASSDQGTGEETQYF.

V usage is TRBV7-2 and J usage is TRBJ2-7; D not certain. The CDR3 loop spans 14 amino acids. Deletions cut 5 bases from V and 1 base from J, with 12 bases between. Germline lookup yields CDR1 SGHTA and CDR2 FQGNSA. CDR3 nucleotide sequence: TGTGCCAGCAGCCCCGGTCGCGTGTCCTACGAGCAGTACTTC. This encodes CASSPGRVSYEQYF.

V and J are TRBV5-6 and TRBJ2-7; TRBD2 aligns across 11 bases. The CDR3 has 16 amino acids. CDR1 is SGHDT and CDR2 is YYEEEE in the germline V gene. The V gene end was trimmed by 0 bases and the J gene end by 1 base; junction bases not matched to a gene: 3. The CDR3 region is CASSLVGLAESYEQYF. The CDR3 DNA reads TGTGCCAGCAGCTTGGTGGGACTAGCGGAATCCTACGAGCAGTACTTC.

The chain employs TRBV7-7 and TRBJ2-7; possibly TRBD1 for D (6 bases). The V and J ends lost 1 base and 3 bases respectively, with 13 bases between them. The CDR3 is 15 residues long. Per germline, CDR1 SSHAT and CDR2 FNYEAQ (reference sequence). The CDR3 loop is CASSLVQGRIYEQYF. As DNA, the CDR3 is TGTGCCAGCAGCTTAGTACAGGGAAGAATCTACGAGCAGTACTTC.

This chain connects TRBV4-1 to TRBJ1-2; 8 bases fit TRBD1. The ends lost 0 bases at V and 7 bases at J; junction bases unmatched: 4. Germline lookup yields CDR1 MGHRA and CDR2 YSYEKL. The CDR3 has 14 amino acids. CDR3 DNA sequence: TGCGCCAGCAGCCAAGAGGCAGGGGGCCTTGGCTACACCTTC. Its translation: CASSQEAGGLGYTF.

The chain combines TRBV29-1 with TRBJ1-4, with D unclear. In germline, CDR1 is SQVTM, CDR2 ANQGSEA. The V end lost 8 bases, the J end lost 10 bases, and 17 bases lay between the germline ends. The CDR3 spans 12 residues. In DNA form, the CDR3 reads TGCAGCACTGTTGGCGGAGCAGGAAAACTGTTTTTT. Its protein product is CSTVGGAGKLFF.

On this clone: At one end the junction does not follow the germline gene, possibly because of a read error. This sample includes further DNA sequences coding for the same CDR3. The gene calls are TRBV19 and TRBJ2-6; tentatively, D is TRBD1 (5 bases). Per germline, CDR1 LNHDA and CDR2 SQIVND (reference sequence). This CDR3 contains 16 residues. CDR3 coding DNA: TGTGCCAGTAGCGTCGACAGCACCTCTGGGGCCAACGTCCTGACCTTC. Translating gives CASSVDSTSGANVLTF. Full variable domain (remainder filled in from reference TRBV19 and TRBJ2-6): DGGITQSPKYLFRKEGQNVTLSCEQNLNHDAMYWYRQDPGQGLRLIYYSQIVNDFQKGDIAEGYSVSREKKESFPLTVTSAQKNPTAFYLCASSVDSTSGANVLTFGAGSRLTVL.

This chain joins TRBV6-6 and TRBJ2-7; TRBD2 matches at 9 bases. CDR3 length: 14 amino acids. In germline, CDR1 is MNHNY, CDR2 SVGAGI (reference sequence). V shed 3 bases, J shed 5 bases, and the junction held 5 bases outside the gene matches. CDR3 sequence reads: CASSYSGSSNEQYF. The DNA of the CDR3 is TGTGCCAGCAGTTATAGCGGGAGCTCGAACGAGCAGTACTTC.

This chain joins TRBV6-1 and TRBJ2-7, with D perhaps matching TRBD2 (6 bases). From germline, CDR1 is MNHNS and CDR2 SASEGT. V was clipped by 6 bases and J by 3 bases, with 18 bases between them. The CDR3 loop spans 15 amino acids. The CDR3 here is CASRGGPGEGYEQYF. DNA for the CDR3: TGTGCCAGCAGGGGGGGACCGGGCGAGGGCTACGAGCAGTACTTC.

V and J are TRBV29-1 and TRBJ1-1; no definite D call. This CDR3 spans 12 amino acids. Trimming cost V 8 bases and J 1 base, with 11 bases left between them. CDR1 is SQVTM and CDR2 is ANQGSEA in the germline V gene. Here the CDR3 DNA reads TGCAGCTTGACTACTACGAACACTGAAGCTTTCTTT. It is translated as CSLTTTNTEAFF.

This clone has just one count. The V and J genes are TRBV30 and TRBJ1-1, with TRBD1 matching over 7 bases. This CDR3 contains 15 residues. The V segment lost 5 bases and the J segment 5 bases; nucleotides outside the gene matches: 14. Germline V lookup: CDR1 GTSNPN, CDR2 SVGIG (reference sequence). The CDR3 nucleotides read TGTGCCTGGGCCGGAAAAGGGGGCCGAGGGACTGAAGCTTTCTTT. As protein: CAWAGKGGRGTEAFF. Full variable domain (missing parts from reference TRBV30 and TRBJ1-1): SQTIHQWPATLVQPVGSPLSLECTVEGTSNPNLYWYRQAAGRGLQLLFYSVGIGQISSEVPQNLSASRPQDRQFILSSKKLLLSDSGFYLCAWAGKGGRGTEAFFGQGTRLTVV.

This sequence joins TRBV27 and TRBJ2-7; 7 nucleotides agree with TRBD2. Germline loops: CDR1 MNHEY, CDR2 SMNVEV (reference sequence). V lost 5 bases and J lost 3; bases outside the gene matches: 10. The CDR3 runs 15 residues. CDR3 nucleotide sequence: TGTGCCAGCAGTACGTTTAGGGCGGGAGACTACGAGCAGTACTTC. Its protein is CASSTFRAGDYEQYF.

The CDR3 DNA sequence: TGCGCCAGCAGCTTGGGACAGCCAGGTAATGAGCAGTTCTTC. Its translation: CASSLGQPGNEQFF. The V call is TRBV5-1, the J call TRBJ2-1, with D possibly being TRBD1 (5 bases). The germline V and J ends were trimmed by 0 bases and 7 bases, with 11 bases remaining between them. The length of the CDR3 is 14 residues. Germline V gene data show CDR1 as SGHRS and CDR2 as YFSETQ.